Each of the 13 T cell receptor beta chains below was sequenced from the same sample in a study of blood T cell repertoires in COVID-19. Sequenced by immunoSEQ multiplex PCR; TCRdb stores in-frame clones only, minus some. This table holds just over 300,000 clones, about nine tenths found once. Material: PBMCs or T cells enriched from blood (not recorded which). The source of these receptors is a man in his thirties or forties who had recovered from COVID-19.

The chain joins TRBV19 to TRBJ2-7; 11 bases fit TRBD1. The CDR3 is 15 amino acids. Germline loops: CDR1 LNHDA, CDR2 SQIVND (reference sequence). The V gene end was trimmed by 1 base and the J gene end by 3 bases; junction bases not matched to a gene: 2. CDR3 amino acids: CASSIAGTGGYEQYF. The CDR3 DNA reads as TGTGCCAGTAGTATAGCCGGGACAGGGGGCTACGAGCAGTACTTC.

The V gene is TRBV5-1, the J gene TRBJ1-4; perhaps TRBD1 as D (6 bases). In germline, CDR1 is SGHRS, CDR2 YFSETQ. This CDR3 spans 14 amino acids. With 4 bases removed from V and 7 bases from J, the gap between germline ends came to 14 bases. In nucleotides, the CDR3 is TGCGCCAGCAGCCCCGGGACACAGCCTGAAAAACTGTTTTTT. Translating gives CASSPGTQPEKLFF.

The chain links TRBV7-6 to TRBJ2-3, with TRBD2 identical over 8 bases. Germline CDR1 reads SGHVS; CDR2 reads FNYEAQ. The CDR3 is made up of 18 amino acids. The V gene end was trimmed by 2 bases and the J gene end by 0 bases; junction bases not matched to a gene: 10. CDR3 residues: CASSLFGAGGTSTDTQYF. CDR3 coding DNA: TGTGCCAGCAGCTTATTTGGGGCGGGGGGTACAAGCACAGATACGCAGTATTTT.

The chain has TRBV30 and TRBJ1-4; a possible D gene is TRBD1 (5 bases). The V and J ends lost 3 bases and 6 bases respectively, with 8 bases between them. The CDR3 spans 12 residues. Germline V gene sequence: CDR1 GTSNPN, CDR2 SVGIG (reference sequence). The CDR3 region is CAWRGGDEKLFF. DNA of the CDR3: TGTGCCTGGAGGGGAGGGGATGAAAAACTGTTTTTT.

This clone was recorded only once. The CDR3 spells CASSLGTRQGSSYNSPLHF. The CDR3 nucleotides are TGTGCCAGCAGCTTGGGGACCCGACAGGGTAGCTCCTATAATTCACCCCTCCACTTT. The chain employs TRBV5-6 and TRBJ1-6; 7 bases map to TRBD1. CDR1 is SGHDT and CDR2 is YYEEEE in the germline V gene. CDR3 size: 19 residues. V lost 0 bases, J lost 0 bases, and 9 bases stayed unmatched.

Comments on this clone: Other DNA sequences from this sample encode an identical CDR3 as well. The chain employs TRBV11-2 and TRBJ1-2; D not certain. The germline CDR1 and CDR2 sequences are SGHAT and FQNNGV. The germline V and J ends were trimmed by 3 bases and 2 bases, with 4 bases remaining between them. CDR3 size: 12 residues. CDR3 DNA sequence: TGTGCCAGCAGCTTTCAAAACTATGGCTACACCTTC. Protein sequence: CASSFQNYGYTF.

The J gene is TRBJ2-7, the V gene TRBV29-1, with TRBD1 matching 8 bases. This CDR3 comprises 14 residues. Germline loops: CDR1 SQVTM, CDR2 ANQGSEA. With 3 bases clipped from V and 6 bases from J, the junction kept 10 bases outside the gene matches. CDR3 protein: CSVDGRQGSSEQYF. CDR3 nucleotide sequence: TGCAGCGTTGATGGGCGACAGGGGTCGTCCGAGCAGTACTTC.

The V gene is TRBV28, the J gene TRBJ2-1, with 8 nucleotides matching TRBD2. Per the germline V gene, CDR1 is MDHEN and CDR2 is SYDVKM. The V and J ends lost 6 bases and 5 bases, in that order; junction bases with no gene match: 9. This CDR3 is built from 15 residues. CDR3 in DNA: TGTGCCAGCAGGCCAGTTAGCGGGGTAAACAATGAGCAGTTCTTC. It yields the protein CASRPVSGVNNEQFF.

The chain recombines TRBV14 with TRBJ2-7, with D possibly being TRBD1 (6 bases). Germline CDR1 and CDR2: SGHDN and FVKESK. V lost 0 bases and J 5 bases, leaving 23 bases between the germline ends. This CDR3 is built from 18 residues. The CDR3 DNA reads as TGTGCCAGCAGCCAAGAGGGACAATGGGCAGGCCCTCCCCACGAGCAGTACTTC. Encoded protein: CASSQEGQWAGPPHEQYF.

This clone was seen once. This chain joins TRBV4-1 and TRBJ2-7; TRBD2 matches at 8 bases. CDR1 is MGHRA and CDR2 is YSYEKL in the germline V gene. The junction had 14 bases not matched to a gene; V was cut back by 3 bases and J by 7 bases. The CDR3 is made up of 16 amino acids. This CDR3 reads CASSQGLAGILGEQYF. CDR3 in DNA: TGCGCCAGCAGCCAGGGGCTAGCGGGTATTTTGGGGGAGCAGTACTTC.

The chain recombines TRBV27 with TRBJ1-5, with TRBD1 matching over 12 bases. The germline gives CDR1 MNHEY, CDR2 SMNVEV (reference sequence). The length of the CDR3 is 17 residues. Germline trimming cut 3 bases from V and 1 base from J; bases unmatched to any gene: 4. CDR3 loop: CASSFGTGGGSNQPQHF. The CDR3 DNA follows: TGTGCCAGCAGTTTCGGGACAGGGGGCGGGAGCAATCAGCCCCAGCATTTT.

J is TRBJ1-1 and V is TRBV6-4, with 7 positions matching TRBD1. The CDR3 extends over 14 amino acids. The germline gives CDR1 MRHNA, CDR2 SNTAGT. Trimming at V came to 6 bases and at J to 0 bases, leaving 4 bases not matched to a gene. CDR3 residues: CASSLTGLNTEAFF. CDR3 nucleotide sequence: TGTGCCAGCAGCCTGACAGGGCTGAACACTGAAGCTTTCTTT.

This sequence joins TRBV10-1 and TRBJ2-2, with TRBD2 identical over 8 bases. The V gene's germline CDR1 is WNHNN and CDR2 SYGVQD (reference sequence). V shed 8 bases and J 3 bases; nucleotides not matched to a gene: 8. The CDR3 spans 15 residues. Here the CDR3 DNA reads TGCGCCAGCCCCGGGGGGGGCGACTACACCGGGGAGCTGTTTTTT. Residues: CASPGGGDYTGELFF.